This TCR beta chain was observed in a study of STAT3 mutations in large granular lymphocyte leukemia. Study background: Over half of T-LGLL patients had one or more immunosuppressive regimens.

This CDR3 comprises 14 residues. The V segment lost 4 bases and the J segment 0 bases; nucleotides outside the gene matches: 3. Looked up from germline, CDR1 is MNHEY and CDR2 is SVGAGI. Points from the study as a whole: At least one immunodominant TCR beta clonotype appeared in every T-cell large granular lymphocyte leukemia patient.

Profiled with immunoSEQ multiplex PCR; TCRdb holds only in-frame clones, not every one. The sample lists 9,000 to 9,500 clones; roughly 90% were seen once. With regard to this clone: The antigen is unknown.

The sequence derives from a man aged 80 or over with T-cell large granular lymphocyte leukemia. Some clones in this sample may be carry-over from other donors' samples. Specimen: peripheral blood mononuclear cells. V usage is TRBV6-5 and J usage is TRBJ2-7, with 7 bases aligning to TRBD2. Here the CDR3 DNA reads TGTGCCAGCAGTTCAGCGGGGCCCTCCTACGAGCAGTACTTC. Amino acid sequence: CASSSAGPSYEQYF.